This TCR beta chain was captured in a study of blood T cell repertoires in COVID-19. Sequencing used immunoSEQ multiplex PCR; TCRdb keeps in-frame clones, though not all of them. The table lists hundreds of thousands of clones, around 87% of them singletons. V gave up 6 bases and J gave up 6 bases; unmatched junction bases: 7. Germline CDR1 reads KGHSH; CDR2 reads LQKENI. This CDR3 is 14 amino acids long. The specimen was PBMCs or T cells enriched from blood (not recorded which). This TCR derives from a woman between 45 and 65 years old who had recovered from COVID-19. The chain recombines TRBV18 with TRBJ1-2; 10 bases fit TRBD1. CDR3 amino acids: CASSPGTGENGYTF. Written as DNA, the CDR3 is TGTGCCAGCTCTCCCGGGACAGGGGAGAATGGCTACACCTTC.